The 14 T cell receptor beta chains reported below all come from one sample, sequenced in a study of blood T cell repertoires in COVID-19 (dated by TCRdb to about 2020). Library generation was performed with the immunoSEQ multiplex PCR assay. Not all clones reach the TCRdb copy of this immuneACCESS table, which keeps in-frame sequences only. Checked studies attribute under half of the gap to unresolved V genes and leave the rest unexplained. The sample table lists approximately 380,000 clones, roughly 85% of them with a count of one. Roughly 3.7% of the sample is taken by the ten largest. What was sequenced was peripheral blood. Receptor source: a woman under 30 with acute or convalescent COVID-19.

The V gene is TRBV9, the J gene TRBJ1-2, with 10 bases that match TRBD1. The V gene's germline CDR1 is SGDLS and CDR2 YYNGEE. The length of the CDR3 is 14 residues. V was pared by 3 bases and J by 4 bases, with 3 bases of the junction left unmatched. CDR3 loop: CASSAGQGLYGYTF. For the CDR3, the DNA is TGTGCCAGCAGCGCGGGACAGGGGCTCTATGGCTACACCTTC.

The chain combines TRBV6-5 with TRBJ1-4; 7 positions agree with TRBD1. CDR1 is MNHEY, CDR2 SVGAGI, per germline. The CDR3 covers 15 residues. The junction had 11 bases not matched to a gene; V was cut back by 5 bases and J by 8 bases. The CDR3 sequence: CASSPSTGRREKLFF. The CDR3 bases are TGTGCCAGCAGTCCCTCGACAGGGAGGCGAGAAAAACTGTTTTTT.

The rearrangement joins TRBV28 to TRBJ1-1; maybe TRBD1 (6 bases). V lost 3 bases to trimming and J lost 7 bases, with 18 bases between them. This CDR3 comprises 15 residues. The germline gives CDR1 MDHEN, CDR2 SYDVKM. CDR3 coding DNA: TGTGCCAGCAGTTTTCGGCTCCGGGACACGAATGAAGCTTTCTTT. It yields the protein CASSFRLRDTNEAFF. The variable domain in full, completed from reference TRBV28 and TRBJ1-1, reads DVKVTQSSRYLVKRTGEKVFLECVQDMDHENMFWYRQDPGLGLRLIYFSYDVKMKEKGDIPEGYSVSREKKERFSLILESASTNQTSMYLCASSFRLRDTNEAFFGQGTRLTVV.

The chain carries TRBV9 and TRBJ2-5; 10 nucleotides align to TRBD2. After removal of 4 bases from V and 3 bases from J, the junction contained 12 bases not matched to a gene. Germline V gives CDR1 SGDLS, CDR2 YYNGEE. This CDR3 has 17 amino acids. Here the CDR3 DNA reads TGTGCCAGCAGCCCCCATAGCGGGGGGAATTTAAAAGAGACCCAGTACTTC. It codes for CASSPHSGGNLKETQYF.

The rearrangement joins TRBV6-5 to TRBJ1-2; D gene unclear. V lost 0 bases to trimming and J lost 4 bases, with 9 bases between them. This CDR3 is 14 amino acids long. CDR1 MNHEY and CDR2 SVGAGI come from the germline V gene. CDR3 in amino acids: CASSYSIFSYGYTF. The DNA of the CDR3 is TGTGCCAGCAGTTACTCGATTTTTAGCTATGGCTACACCTTC.

The J gene is TRBJ1-1, the V gene TRBV4-2; perhaps TRBD1 as D (6 bases). Trimming took off 1 base at V and 4 bases at J, with 10 bases between the two ends. The CDR3 covers 14 residues. Germline V gene lookup returns CDR1 LGHNA and CDR2 YNFKEQ. The CDR3 DNA sequence: TGTGCCAGCAGCCAAGCCGGGGGGCGCACTGAAGCTTTCTTT. Translated, it gives CASSQAGGRTEAFF.

The V call is TRBV15, the J call TRBJ1-4, with D possibly being TRBD1 (6 bases). This CDR3 has 15 amino acids. V lost 2 bases and J 5 bases, leaving 12 bases between the germline ends. Germline CDR1 is LNHNV and CDR2 is YYDKDF (reference sequence). CDR3 region: CATSRPRGGNEKLFF. The CDR3 nucleotides are TGTGCCACCAGCAGACCGAGGGGGGGGAATGAAAAACTGTTTTTT.

This chain links TRBV7-9 with TRBJ1-2; 7 nucleotides agree with TRBD1. The germline gives CDR1 SEHNR, CDR2 FQNEAQ (reference sequence). The CDR3 is made up of 16 amino acids. Losses at the gene ends were 0 bases for V and 6 bases for J; bases not matched to a gene: 10. The CDR3 loop is CASSLAAIGGPNGYTF. DNA of the CDR3: TGTGCCAGCAGCTTAGCTGCGATAGGGGGCCCCAATGGCTACACCTTC.

The chain links TRBV21-1 to TRBJ2-1; the table's TRBD2 call for D was not verified on the DNA. TRBV21-1 is a pseudogene. The CDR3 covers 15 residues. The CDR3 DNA sequence: TGTGCCAGCCGTCCGGGACTAGCCTCCTACAATGAGCAGTTCTTC. Amino acid sequence: CASRPGLASYNEQFF.

The gene calls are TRBV20-1 and TRBJ1-2; 11 bases match TRBD1. V shed 3 bases, J shed 5 bases, and the junction held 5 bases outside the gene matches. Germline CDR1 reads DFQATT; CDR2 reads SNEGSKA (reference sequence). The CDR3 contains 14 residues. CDR3 sequence reads: CSASSGQGVYGYTF. The CDR3 nucleotides are TGCAGTGCTAGTTCGGGACAGGGGGTTTATGGCTACACCTTC.

The V gene is TRBV2, the J gene TRBJ2-1, with a tentative D call TRBD1 (6 bases). Germline V CDR1 and CDR2: SNHLY, FYNNEI. The CDR3 has 15 amino acids. V was pared by 1 base and J by 4 bases, with 11 bases between. The CDR3 DNA is TGTGCCAGCAGTGAAGAACAGGGTTCGTACAATGAGCAGTTCTTC. Translating gives CASSEEQGSYNEQFF.

V gene TRBV10-3 combines with J gene TRBJ2-2; D gene ambiguous. Germline CDR1 reads ENHRY; CDR2 reads SYGVKD. Trimming left V 2 bases short and J 2 bases short, with 3 bases between. The CDR3 loop spans 13 amino acids. The CDR3 nucleotides read TGTGCCATCAGTGAGCCTAACACCGGGGAGCTGTTTTTT. It specifies CAISEPNTGELFF.

The rearrangement uses TRBV6-1 and TRBJ2-3, with a tentative D call TRBD2 (7 bases). The V gene's germline CDR1 is MNHNS and CDR2 SASEGT. The CDR3 is made up of 19 amino acids. With 0 bases removed from V and 3 bases from J, the gap between germline ends came to 22 bases. The CDR3 DNA reads TGTGCCAGCAGTGAAGCGGGGGGGCTAGCGACAACCCGGACAGATACGCAGTATTTT. Protein: CASSEAGGLATTRTDTQYF.

The V call is TRBV6-5, the J call TRBJ2-7, with D tentatively TRBD2 (5 bases). V shed 6 bases and J shed 0 bases, with 12 bases lying between them. Germline V CDR1 and CDR2: MNHEY, SVGAGI. The CDR3 has 14 residues. The DNA for the CDR3 is TGTGCCAGCAGCGAGGACGGGATCTCCTACGAGCAGTACTTC. Protein: CASSEDGISYEQYF.